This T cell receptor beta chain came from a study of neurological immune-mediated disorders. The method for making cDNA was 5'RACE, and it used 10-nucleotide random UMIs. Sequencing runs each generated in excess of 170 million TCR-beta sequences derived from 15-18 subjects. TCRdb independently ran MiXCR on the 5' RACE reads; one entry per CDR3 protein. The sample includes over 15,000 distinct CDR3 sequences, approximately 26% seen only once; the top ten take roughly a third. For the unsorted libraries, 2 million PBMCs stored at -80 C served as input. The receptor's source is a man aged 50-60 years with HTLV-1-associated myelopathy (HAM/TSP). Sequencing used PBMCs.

The CDR3 is CSAPTGSGPQYF. The CDR3 DNA is TGCAGTGCTCCAACGGGGTCAGGGCCGCAGTATTTT. The chain is built from TRBV20-1 and TRBJ2-3; TRBD1 or TRBD2 may be the D gene (5 bases each). This CDR3 region has 12 residues. CDR1 is DFQATT, CDR2 SNEGSKA, per germline (reference sequence). V was clipped by 5 bases and J by 10 bases, with 16 bases between them.